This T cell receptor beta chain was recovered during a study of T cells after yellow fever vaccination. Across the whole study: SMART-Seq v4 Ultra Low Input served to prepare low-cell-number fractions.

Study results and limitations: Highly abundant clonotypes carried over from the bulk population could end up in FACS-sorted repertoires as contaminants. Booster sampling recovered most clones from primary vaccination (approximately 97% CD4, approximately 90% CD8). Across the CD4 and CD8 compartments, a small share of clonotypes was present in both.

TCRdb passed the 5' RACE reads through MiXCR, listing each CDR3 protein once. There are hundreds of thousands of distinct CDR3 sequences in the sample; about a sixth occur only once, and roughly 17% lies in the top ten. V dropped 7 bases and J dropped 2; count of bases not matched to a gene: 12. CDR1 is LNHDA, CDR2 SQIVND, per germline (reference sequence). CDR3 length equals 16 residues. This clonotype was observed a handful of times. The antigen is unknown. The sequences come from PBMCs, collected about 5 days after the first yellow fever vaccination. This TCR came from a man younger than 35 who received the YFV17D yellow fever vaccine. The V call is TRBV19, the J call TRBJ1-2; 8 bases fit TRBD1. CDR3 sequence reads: CASTLRQTGANYGYTF. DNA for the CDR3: TGTGCCAGTACCCTTCGTCAGACAGGGGCGAACTATGGCTACACCTTC. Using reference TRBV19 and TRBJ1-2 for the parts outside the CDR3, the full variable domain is DGGITQSPKYLFRKEGQNVTLSCEQNLNHDAMYWYRQDPGQGLRLIYYSQIVNDFQKGDIAEGYSVSREKKESFPLTVTSAQKNPTAFYLCASTLRQTGANYGYTFGSGTRLTVV.